One sample yielded the 8 T cell receptor beta chains listed below, sequenced in a study of T cells in Graves' hyperthyroidism and ophthalmopathy. It was RNA transcripts that yielded the amplified TCR beta CDR3 regions. HTBI primers drove first-round RT-PCR of the TCR CDR3. Via MiXCR, TCRdb re-called the multiplex PCR reads, giving one row per CDR3 protein. The sample comprises about 380,000 distinct CDR3 sequences, 14% of which are singletons, and approximately 9.9% rests with the top ten. The sequenced sample was blood. Receptors originate from a woman aged 60-70 years with Graves' hyperthyroidism.

This clonotype has ten or more counts. The chain recombines TRBV28 with TRBJ2-7; 7 bases are shared with TRBD1. The CDR3 has 14 residues. The V segment lost 3 bases and the J segment 2 bases; nucleotides outside the gene matches: 4. In germline, CDR1 is MDHEN, CDR2 SYDVKM. CDR3 nucleotide sequence: TGTGCCAGCAGTTTTTGGGACAGTCCCTACGAGCAGTACTTC. Protein sequence: CASSFWDSPYEQYF.

A note on this clonotype: This could be a read error, since a much larger clone is one nucleotide away. The chain uses TRBV11-3 and TRBJ2-1, with D unclear. The V gene's germline CDR1 is SGHNT and CDR2 YENEEA. V gave up 1 base and J gave up 10 bases, with 14 bases separating them. The CDR3 sequence is 14 residues long. CDR3 bases: TGTGCCAGCAGCTTAGGGGTTGAGTCCTACGAGCAGTTCTTC. Translating gives CASSLGVESYEQFF.

This clonotype was seen at least ten times. V gene TRBV11-2 combines with J gene TRBJ2-4; no definite D call. V lost 2 bases and J 7 bases, leaving 6 bases between the germline ends. Germline assignment: CDR1 SGHAT and CDR2 FQNNGV. The CDR3 covers 12 residues. In DNA form, the CDR3 reads TGTGCCAGCAGCTTAATGGGGAACATTCAGTACTTC. As protein: CASSLMGNIQYF.

This clonotype appeared many times. At one boundary the junction diverges from the germline segment, which might be a read error. The chain couples TRBV11-2 to TRBJ2-7, with D perhaps TRBD2 (5 bases). Germline V gene lookup returns CDR1 SGHAT and CDR2 FQNNGV. The CDR3 sequence is 12 residues long. The DNA of the CDR3 is TGTACCAGCAGCATAGGAGGCTACGAGCAGTACTTC. It translates to CTSSIGGYEQYF.

This clonotype was seen many times. CDR3 residues: CASSLVVASGEQFF. The CDR3 DNA is TGTGCCAGCAGCTTAGTGGTGGCGAGCGGTGAGCAGTTCTTC. The chain joins TRBV7-9 to TRBJ2-1, with D possibly matching TRBD2 (5 bases). CDR3 length: 14 amino acids. The germline V and J ends were trimmed by 1 base and 9 bases, with 13 bases remaining between them. The germline CDR1 and CDR2 sequences are SEHNR and FQNEAQ (reference sequence).

Many counts were recorded for this clonotype. This CDR3 reads CASRYRGDQPQHF. The CDR3 nucleotides are TGTGCCAGCAGATACAGGGGGGATCAGCCCCAGCATTTT. J is TRBJ1-5 and V is TRBV28; 8 bases fit TRBD1. This CDR3 contains 13 residues. Germline V gene lookup returns CDR1 MDHEN and CDR2 SYDVKM. The junction had 3 bases not matched to a gene; V was cut back by 6 bases and J by 5 bases.

This clonotype was recorded at least ten times. The rearrangement uses TRBV2 and TRBJ2-2; tentatively, D is TRBD2 (5 bases). Germline CDR1 reads SNHLY; CDR2 reads FYNNEI. This CDR3 has 12 residues. Between the trimmed V and J ends, which lost 7 bases and 5 bases, there was a span of 8 bases. The CDR3 here is CASIRGTGELFF. Written as DNA, the CDR3 is TGTGCCAGCATACGAGGGACCGGGGAGCTGTTTTTT.

This clonotype was counted only a few times. The gene calls are TRBV2 and TRBJ1-5; D possibly corresponds to TRBD1 (5 bases). V gave up 5 bases and J gave up 1 base, with 18 bases separating them. Germline CDR1 reads SNHLY; CDR2 reads FYNNEI. The CDR3 runs to 17 residues. CDR3 sequence (DNA): TGTGCCAGCAGTCCCCCGCGGGCAGGGATCAGCAATCAGCCCCAGCATTTT. This sequence encodes CASSPPRAGISNQPQHF.